Sequencing of this T cell receptor beta chain was carried out in a study of blood T cells in healthy people across ages. CDR1 and CDR2 from the germline V gene are SGHTA and FQGTGA. The CDR3 is made up of 14 amino acids. V dropped 5 bases and J dropped 9; count of bases not matched to a gene: 7. A sample-barcoded 5' primer and a J-beta primer mix were used in a second PCR of about 7 to 12 cycles. TCRdb processed the 5' RACE reads anew with MiXCR; each CDR3 protein has one entry. This sample has about 730,000 distinct CDR3 sequences, with roughly two fifths found just once. V is TRBV7-3 and J is TRBJ2-1, with 10 bases lining up with TRBD2. Input material: blood. The source is a woman aged 55-70 years in good health. CDR3 sequence reads: CASSPAGGPTEQFF. For the CDR3, the DNA is TGTGCCAGCAGCCCAGCGGGAGGGCCGACTGAGCAGTTCTTC.